Following are 15 T cell receptor beta chains from one sample sequenced in a study of blood T cell repertoires in COVID-19. Sequencing used immunoSEQ multiplex PCR; TCRdb keeps in-frame clones, though not all of them. The sample lists some 140,000 clones, about 75% seen once, with around 20% in the top ten. The specimen was peripheral blood. Receptors were obtained from a man of 80 years or more with acute or convalescent COVID-19.

With regard to this clone: Other nucleotide sequences from this sample produce the same CDR3. The chain carries TRBV5-6 and TRBJ1-2; 7 bases map to TRBD1. The CDR3 is 13 residues long. Trimming removed 0 bases from V and 4 bases from J; junction bases left unmatched: 0. The germline V gene has CDR1 SGHDT and CDR2 YYEEEE. The CDR3 spells CASSLAGGYGYTF. DNA of the CDR3: TGTGCCAGCAGCTTGGCAGGGGGCTATGGCTACACCTTC.

The V and J genes are TRBV11-3 and TRBJ2-1; D may be TRBD2 (7 bases). The CDR3 contains 16 residues. V lost 4 bases, J lost 9 bases, and 22 bases lay in between. Germline loops: CDR1 SGHNT, CDR2 YENEEA. In DNA form, the CDR3 reads TGTGCCAGCAGCTCCTCAGTATGGGGGGGCCCGACTGAGCAGTTCTTC. It specifies CASSSSVWGGPTEQFF.

The chain uses TRBV9 and TRBJ2-3; 7 bases are a match to TRBD2. V lost 1 base, J lost 4 bases, and 12 bases stayed unmatched. The germline V gene encodes CDR1 SGDLS and CDR2 YYNGEE. The length of the CDR3 is 17 residues. The CDR3 DNA follows: TGTGCCAGCAGCGTACTTTCCAGCGGGAAATTCTCAGATACGCAGTATTTT. This encodes CASSVLSSGKFSDTQYF.

The J gene is TRBJ2-2, the V gene TRBV12-2; the table assigns TRBD1, which was not confirmed against the DNA. TRBV12-2 is recorded as a pseudogene. The CDR3 loop spans 18 amino acids. For the CDR3, the DNA is TGTGCAAGTCGCTTAGTCCCCATGGACAGGGGAGGAACCGGGGAGCTGTTTTTT. Its protein is CASRLVPMDRGGTGELFF.

V usage is TRBV6-5 and J usage is TRBJ1-1, with D maybe TRBD1 (5 bases). From germline, CDR1 is MNHEY and CDR2 SVGAGI. Trimming took 4 bases from V and 0 from J, leaving 9 bases between them. The CDR3 covers 14 residues. The CDR3 protein is CASSLGGLNTEAFF. CDR3 coding DNA: TGTGCCAGCAGTTTGGGGGGTTTGAACACTGAAGCTTTCTTT.

This clone was detected a few times. The gene calls are TRBV5-1 and TRBJ2-1, with a tentative D call TRBD2 (5 bases). CDR1 is SGHRS and CDR2 is YFSETQ in the germline V gene. There are 17 residues in the CDR3. Trimming removed 1 base at V and 0 bases at J, with 14 bases between. The CDR3 DNA sequence: TGCGCCAGCAGCTTGCAGCCTACTAGGAGCTCCTACAATGAGCAGTTCTTC. It translates to CASSLQPTRSSYNEQFF.

V is TRBV19 and J is TRBJ1-5; D possibly corresponds to TRBD1 (5 bases). The CDR3 loop spans 13 amino acids. Trimming shortened V by 4 bases and J by 5 bases, and 9 bases separated the two germline ends. Germline CDR1 is LNHDA and CDR2 is SQIVND (reference sequence). The CDR3 protein is CASSNRRHQPQHF. CDR3 bases: TGTGCCAGTAGTAACAGGAGACATCAGCCCCAGCATTTT.

CDR3 nucleotides: TGTGCCAGCGAAGGTTTACAGGGTTTTACTGGGGCCAACGTCCTGACTTTC. It is translated as CASEGLQGFTGANVLTF. The gene calls are TRBV7-9 and TRBJ2-6; D is perhaps TRBD1 (6 bases). Germline loops: CDR1 SEHNR, CDR2 FQNEAQ (reference sequence). Between the trimmed V and J ends, which lost 8 bases and 2 bases, there was a span of 19 bases. CDR3 length equals 17 residues.

This chain's CDR3 is CASSPELRDSPYEQYF. For the CDR3, the DNA is TGTGCCAGCAGCCCGGAGTTGAGGGACAGCCCCTACGAGCAGTACTTC. The chain is built from TRBV5-4 and TRBJ2-7, with 7 bases aligning to TRBD1. CDR3 size: 16 residues. V dropped 4 bases and J dropped 2; count of bases not matched to a gene: 12. The germline V gene has CDR1 SGHNT and CDR2 YYREEE (reference sequence).

In its sample, this clone was seen a few times. The V and J genes are TRBV6-5 and TRBJ2-7; tentative D call: TRBD1 (5 bases). The germline V gene encodes CDR1 MNHEY and CDR2 SVGAGI. The ends were cut back, 5 bases at V and 4 bases at J, with 12 bases in the middle. The CDR3 totals 13 residues. In nucleotides, the CDR3 is TGTGCCAGCAGTCCCCTCCAGGGTTACGAGCAGTACTTC. Its protein product is CASSPLQGYEQYF.

J is TRBJ2-7 and V is TRBV30; D ambiguous. Germline V gene lookup returns CDR1 GTSNPN and CDR2 SVGIG (reference sequence). This CDR3 has 13 residues. V lost 0 bases and J lost 2, with 8 bases in between. CDR3 DNA: TGTGCCTGGAGTGTTTTCAACACCTACGAGCAGTACTTC. Encoded protein: CAWSVFNTYEQYF.

The V call is TRBV7-9, the J call TRBJ2-1, with 7 nucleotides matching TRBD2. V lost 3 bases to trimming and J lost 4 bases; unmatched junction nucleotides: 9. The V gene's germline CDR1 is SEHNR and CDR2 FQNEAQ (reference sequence). The CDR3 runs to 16 residues. The CDR3 DNA is TGTGCCAGCAGCTTCCCCCCGGCGGGGGTATACAATGAGCAGTTCTTC. It specifies CASSFPPAGVYNEQFF.

This chain links TRBV3-1 (or the pseudogene TRBV3-2) with TRBJ1-2; D gene ambiguous. The CDR3 has 13 residues. V was pared by 4 bases and J by 2 bases, with 8 bases between. Per the germline V gene, CDR1 is LGHDT and CDR2 is YNNKEL (reference sequence). The CDR3 bases are TGTGCCAGCAGCCTACAGAGAAACTATGGCTACACCTTC. It specifies CASSLQRNYGYTF.

V is TRBV20-1 and J is TRBJ1-1; D perhaps matches TRBD1 (6 bases). This CDR3 is built from 11 residues. Trimming removed 5 bases from V and 5 bases from J, with 9 bases in between. Germline V gene data show CDR1 as DFQATT and CDR2 as SNEGSKA (reference sequence). This chain's CDR3 is CSAEQGTEAFF. Written as DNA, the CDR3 is TGCAGTGCTGAACAGGGTACTGAAGCTTTCTTT.

V is TRBV5-6 and J is TRBJ1-2, with D unresolved. Between the trimmed V and J ends, which lost 1 base and 6 bases, there was a span of 10 bases. Looked up from germline, CDR1 is SGHDT and CDR2 is YYEEEE. The CDR3 consists of 13 residues. In DNA form, the CDR3 reads TGTGCCAGCAGCTTGAACGAGTTTCATGGCTACACCTTC. It encodes CASSLNEFHGYTF.